A selection of T cell receptor beta chains follows, all from one sample in a study of shared clonotypes between healthy human individuals. Clones were sequenced by immunoSEQ multiplex PCR, and TCRdb holds only the in-frame ones, with some missing. Of roughly 1.5 million clones in the sample, under 99% are singletons; the top ten hold around 0.47%. Sequencing was performed on naive CD4+ T cells sorted from blood. The receptors derive from a man aged 25-45 years in good health. Each CDR3 is given with its conserved first and last residue. D genes are given only for firm matches. Clone size is not always given. Where it is, it says once, few, many or a class for expanded clones.

V gene	J gene	D gene	clone size	CDR3 DNA	CDR3 protein
TRBV5-1	TRBJ2-5	.	.	TGCGCCAGCAGCTTGATTACGGGGGAAGAGACCCAGTACTTC	CASSLITGEETQYF
TRBV6-4	TRBJ2-2	TRBD1	.	TGTGCCAGCAGAGGACAGGGGAATTTAGGGGAGCTGTTTTTT	CASRGQGNLGELFF
TRBV10-3	TRBJ2-3	.	.	TGTGCCATACACGACAGCACAGATACGCAGTATTTT	CAIHDSTDTQYF
TRBV29-1	TRBJ1-4	TRBD1	.	TGCAGCGTTGAAGACGCCCGACAGGGAGCTACTAATGAAAAACTGTTTTTT	CSVEDARQGATNEKLFF
TRBV14	TRBJ2-1	TRBD1	.	TGTGCCAGCAGCCCCGGGAGACAGGGGGCGCGGGAGCGTCGCGGCGATGAGCAGTTCTTC	CASSPGRQGARERRGDEQFF
TRBV25-1	TRBJ2-3	.	.	TGTGCCAGCAGTGAAACAACCCTTAGCACAGATACGCAGTATTTT	CASSETTLSTDTQYF
TRBV18	TRBJ1-3	.	.	TGTGCCAGCTCACCAGCCTCCATTCTATCTGGAAACACCATATATTTT	CASSPASILSGNTIYF
TRBV5-1	TRBJ2-3	TRBD2	.	TGCGCCAGCAGCTTGGCGGTGGGAGGGCCCCGCACAGATACGCAGTATTTT	CASSLAVGGPRTDTQYF
TRBV2	TRBJ2-5	.	.	TGTGCCAGCAGGCAGGGGGGAGAGACCCAGTACTTC	CASRQGGETQYF
TRBV5-4	TRBJ2-7	.	.	TGTGCCAGCAGCAAGGGGACTCTGAAAGCCTACGAGCAGTACTTC	CASSKGTLKAYEQYF
TRBV5-1	TRBJ2-2	.	.	TGCGCCAGCAGCTTGGGGACAACCGGGGAGCTGTTTTTT	CASSLGTTGELFF
TRBV27	TRBJ2-7	TRBD2	.	TGTGCCAGCAGTAGAACTAGCGGAGTAAGGCTCGAGCAGTACTTC	CASSRTSGVRLEQYF
TRBV5-6	TRBJ2-7	TRBD2	.	TGTGCCAGCAGCTTGGCGGGAGGGCCCGGGGAGCAGTACTTC	CASSLAGGPGEQYF
TRBV11-3	TRBJ2-1	TRBD2	.	TGTGCCAGCAGCTTAGTTAGTAGCGGGAGCCCCTACAATGAGCAGTTCTTC	CASSLVSSGSPYNEQFF
TRBV27	TRBJ1-4	TRBD1	.	TGTGCCAGCAGTTTAGGGGGGACAGGTGCTAATGAAAAACTGTTTTTT	CASSLGGTGANEKLFF
TRBV9	TRBJ1-4	.	.	TGTGCCAGCAGCCGCTTAGGAGGAGGGTCCGAAAAACTGTTTTTT	CASSRLGGGSEKLFF
TRBV14	TRBJ2-2	TRBD1	.	TGTGCCAGCAGCCGCCAGGGGGACGTGTACACCGGGGAGCTGTTTTTT	CASSRQGDVYTGELFF
TRBV10-3	TRBJ2-1	TRBD2	once	TGTGCCATCAGTGGGCCCGCATGGGCGGGAGAAGAGGATTACAATGAGCAGTTCTTC	CAISGPAWAGEEDYNEQFF
TRBV30	TRBJ2-7	TRBD1	.	TGTGCCTGGCAAGAGAGGGTCGTGGGCAGGGGGCCTTTTGCGGACGAGCAGTACTTC	CAWQERVVGRGPFADEQYF
TRBV30	TRBJ1-1	TRBD1	.	TGTGCCTGGAGCCTAAGCACCAGGGGGGGTTACACTGAAGCTTTCTTT	CAWSLSTRGGYTEAFF
TRBV29-1	TRBJ2-1	TRBD2	.	TGCAGCGTTGACGGGACTAGGAGATCCAATGAGCAGTTCTTC	CSVDGTRRSNEQFF
TRBV28	TRBJ2-2	TRBD2	.	TGTGCCAGCCAAAGGACTGGGACTAGCGTTGTCGGGGAGCTGTTTTTT	CASQRTGTSVVGELFF
TRBV28	TRBJ2-5	.	.	TGTGCCAGCAGTTTAGGCGGGGCAGTACAAGAGACCCAGTACTTC	CASSLGGAVQETQYF
TRBV7-9	TRBJ1-4	.	.	TGTGCCAGCAGCACGCAGGGTGAAAAACTGTTTTTT	CASSTQGEKLFF
TRBV5-4	TRBJ1-2	TRBD1	once	TGTGCCAGCAGCTTGGTTGGCAGGGGGTATGGCTACACCTTC	CASSLVGRGYGYTF
TRBV19	TRBJ2-6	TRBD1	.	TGTGCCAGTAGTGCGACAGGGACTGGGGCCAACGTCCTGACTTTC	CASSATGTGANVLTF
TRBV6-5	TRBJ2-3	TRBD2	.	TGTGCCAGCAGTTACCGGACTAGCAGCACAGATACGCAGTATTTT	CASSYRTSSTDTQYF
TRBV19	TRBJ1-5	.	.	TGTGCCAGTAGTATCTTTCGGGACTCCAATCAGCCCCAGCATTTT	CASSIFRDSNQPQHF
TRBV7-7	TRBJ2-1	.	once	TGTGCCAGCAGTTACAGTCTAGCGAACGAGCAGTTCTTC	CASSYSLANEQFF
TRBV7-9	TRBJ1-4	TRBD1	.	TGTGCCAGCAGCCCCGCGGGGACAGGGGAAAAACTGTTTTTT	CASSPAGTGEKLFF
TRBV5-6	TRBJ2-5	.	.	TGTGCCAGCAGCGCCGCCCGGGAGCAAGAGACCCAGTACTTC	CASSAAREQETQYF
TRBV19	TRBJ2-7	.	.	TGTGCCAGTAGTATGGCCAGGTTCTACGAGCAGTACTTC	CASSMARFYEQYF
TRBV11-2	TRBJ1-1	.	.	TGTGCCAGCAGCTATAGCGGCACTGAAGCTTTCTTT	CASSYSGTEAFF
TRBV2	TRBJ1-3	.	.	TGTGCCAGCACTGCCGCAGGGGCTGCTGGAAACACCATATATTTT	CASTAAGAAGNTIYF
TRBV5-1	TRBJ2-7	TRBD1	.	TGCGCCAGCAGCCTGCTAGGACAGGGGGTATACGAGCAGTACTTC	CASSLLGQGVYEQYF
TRBV11-2	TRBJ1-1	.	once	TGTGCCAGCAGCTTAGACCGGAACACTGAAGCTTTCTTT	CASSLDRNTEAFF
TRBV28	TRBJ1-4	.	.	TGTGCCAGCCGGGCCTATCCTGGTCACCTGGCTGAAAAACTGTTTTTT	CASRAYPGHLAEKLFF
TRBV28	TRBJ2-1	.	.	TGTGCCACCATAGGTGTTCCGGGGCAGTTCTTC	CATIGVPGQFF
TRBV6-5	TRBJ2-3	TRBD2	.	TGTGCCAGCAGTTATCGGCTAGCGGGGAGCACAGATACGCAGTATTTT	CASSYRLAGSTDTQYF
TRBV5-8	TRBJ2-1	.	.	TGTGCCAGCAGCCCTACTCCCGGGACAAGGCAGTTCTTC	CASSPTPGTRQFF
TRBV19	TRBJ2-7	TRBD1	.	TGTGCCAGTAGTAAACCGGGACAGGGCAACGAGCAGTACTTC	CASSKPGQGNEQYF
TRBV6-1	TRBJ2-2	.	.	TGTGCCAGCAGATACAGGGAAGGAGTCACCGGGGAGCTGTTTTTT	CASRYREGVTGELFF
TRBV4-2	TRBJ2-7	.	.	TGTGCCAGCAGCCAAGTTGGATCTGTTACCTACGAGCAGTACTTC	CASSQVGSVTYEQYF
TRBV7-2	TRBJ2-1	TRBD2	.	TGTGCCAGCAGCTTATTCGGGGGGTACACAAATGAGCAGTTCTTC	CASSLFGGYTNEQFF
TRBV5-1	TRBJ2-5	.	.	TGCGCCAGCAGCTTGAACGTGAAAGAGACCCAGTACTTC	CASSLNVKETQYF
TRBV28	TRBJ2-7	.	.	TGTGCCAGCAGCCCCCACTCGGGTTTCTCCTACGAGCAGTACTTC	CASSPHSGFSYEQYF
TRBV19	TRBJ2-7	TRBD2	once	TGTGCCAGTAGTAACCGCAGGGTCGGGGCTAGCGGGAGTTACCCCGAGCAGTACTTC	CASSNRRVGASGSYPEQYF
TRBV2	TRBJ1-5	.	.	TGTGCCAGCGCCTCGGGGGGGAATAGCAATCAGCCCCAGCATTTT	CASASGGNSNQPQHF
TRBV7-9	TRBJ1-2	TRBD1	.	TGTGCCAGCAGGTCGACAGGGGATTATGGCTACACCTTC	CASRSTGDYGYTF
TRBV2	TRBJ2-1	.	.	TGTGCCAGGTCTGTTCTTTCCTACAATGAGCAGTTCTTC	CARSVLSYNEQFF
TRBV13	TRBJ2-1	TRBD2	.	TGTGCCAGCAGCTCCTCCGGTGGCCTAGCGGGAGTCGGGAGGGATGAGCAGTTCTTC	CASSSSGGLAGVGRDEQFF
TRBV27	TRBJ2-5	.	.	TGTGCCAGCAGTTTACTCCAGGGGGGAAAGACCCAGTACTTC	CASSLLQGGKTQYF
TRBV19	TRBJ1-5	TRBD1	.	TGTGCCAGTAATTTCGGGACAGGGGGCTTGAGCAATCAGCCCCAGCATTTT	CASNFGTGGLSNQPQHF